These 27 T cell receptor beta chains came from one sample sequenced in a study of identical twins. TCRdb reprocessed the 5' RACE reads with MiXCR, giving one entry per CDR3 protein. The table includes around 490,000 distinct CDR3 sequences, approximately 20% detected once. These same data were also listed under a study on yellow fever vaccine responses in identical twins.

Sequencing was done on a sample of CD4+ T cells sorted from blood. Receptors were obtained from a woman aged 18 to 35 in good health.

A few counts support this clonotype. The rearrangement uses TRBV28 and TRBJ2-7, with TRBD2 identical over 13 bases. With V trimmed by 5 bases and J by 3 bases, 4 bases remained unmatched. The CDR3 runs to 15 residues. CDR1 is MDHEN, CDR2 SYDVKM, per germline. The DNA of the CDR3 is TGTGCCAGCAGTCGGGGACTAGCGGGATACTACGAGCAGTACTTC. It encodes CASSRGLAGYYEQYF.

DNA of the CDR3: TGTGCCAGCAGTAAAGGGACTAGAGTCAATGAGCAGTTCTTC. It yields the protein CASSKGTRVNEQFF. The chain employs TRBV12-3 or TRBV12-4 and TRBJ2-1; 8 bases align to TRBD2. Unmatched junction bases numbered 6, after V lost 5 bases and J lost 6 bases. CDR3 length: 14 amino acids.

The rearrangement links TRBV19 to TRBJ1-1; 8 bases match TRBD1. V shed 4 bases and J 3 bases; nucleotides not matched to a gene: 1. Germline CDR1 and CDR2: LNHDA and SQIVND (reference sequence). CDR3 length: 13 residues. The CDR3, as DNA: TGTGCCAGTAGTACGACAGGGGACACTGAAGCTTTCTTT. Its translation is CASSTTGDTEAFF.

V is TRBV7-6 and J is TRBJ2-1; tentative D call: TRBD1 (6 bases). Germline V gene lookup returns CDR1 SGHVS and CDR2 FNYEAQ. The V gene lost 1 base and the J gene lost 0 bases, with 13 bases spanning the gap. The CDR3 extends over 17 amino acids. The CDR3 loop reads CASSLDPQGSSYNEQFF. The CDR3 region has the DNA TGTGCCAGCAGCTTAGACCCACAGGGTAGCTCCTACAATGAGCAGTTCTTC. The variable domain in full, with the rest retrieved from reference TRBV7-6 and TRBJ2-1, is GAGVSQSPRYKVTKRGQDVALRCDPISGHVSLYWYRQALGQGPEFLTYFNYEAQQDKSGLPNDRFSAERPEGSISTLTIQRTEQRDSAMYRCASSLDPQGSSYNEQFFGPGTRLTVL.

This chain uses TRBV15 with TRBJ2-3; D possibly corresponds to TRBD2 (6 bases). The germline V and J ends were trimmed by 3 bases and 4 bases, with 11 bases remaining between them. CDR1 is LNHNV and CDR2 is YYDKDF in the germline V gene (reference sequence). The CDR3 consists of 14 residues. Here the CDR3 reads CATSSRAGADTQYF. The CDR3 region has the DNA TGTGCCACCAGCAGTCGAGCGGGCGCAGATACGCAGTATTTT.

This clonotype was counted a few times. The chain links TRBV5-1 to TRBJ1-4; D remains unclear. The CDR3 consists of 15 residues. Trimming removed 1 base at V and 7 bases at J, with 14 bases between. The V gene's germline CDR1 is SGHRS and CDR2 YFSETQ. DNA of the CDR3: TGCGCCAGCAGCTTGAGTTGGGGATCGGGTGAAAAACTGTTTTTT. Its protein product is CASSLSWGSGEKLFF.

The chain combines TRBV6-1 with TRBJ1-2, with no clear D. Trimming cost V 7 bases and J 0 bases, with 15 bases left between them. This CDR3 comprises 15 residues. The V gene's germline CDR1 is MNHNS and CDR2 SASEGT. In DNA form, the CDR3 reads TGTGCCAGCACCCTGGACCTTTTTACTAACTATGGCTACACCTTC. Translated, it gives CASTLDLFTNYGYTF.

This clonotype was picked up a small number of times. The gene calls are TRBV2 and TRBJ2-3; tentative D call: TRBD1 (6 bases). This CDR3 comprises 14 residues. In germline, CDR1 is SNHLY, CDR2 FYNNEI. V lost 7 bases, J lost 0 bases, and 11 bases lay in between. The chain's CDR3 is CASTRDTSTDTQYF. The CDR3 region has the DNA TGTGCCAGCACCCGGGACACCAGCACAGATACGCAGTATTTT.

This sequence joins TRBV11-2 and TRBJ2-3, with 9 bases matching TRBD2. The V segment lost 4 bases and the J segment 3 bases; nucleotides outside the gene matches: 8. The CDR3 sequence is 16 residues long. From germline, CDR1 is SGHAT and CDR2 FQNNGV. The CDR3 DNA sequence: TGTGCCAGCAGCTCCGTAGCGGGAGTTTTGACAGATACGCAGTATTTT. Translated, it gives CASSSVAGVLTDTQYF. The full variable domain, rest sourced from reference TRBV11-2 and TRBJ2-3, is EAGVAQSPRYKIIEKRQSVAFWCNPISGHATLYWYQQILGQGPKLLIQFQNNGVVDDSQLPKDRFSAERLKGVDSTLKIQPAKLEDSAVYLCASSSVAGVLTDTQYFGPGTRLTVL.

V is TRBV6-2 or TRBV6-3 and J is TRBJ2-1, with TRBD2 as a possible D gene (6 bases). Per germline, CDR1 MNHEY and CDR2 SVGEGT. The germline V and J ends were trimmed by 6 bases and 0 bases, with 12 bases remaining between them. The CDR3 has 15 amino acids. Written as DNA, the CDR3 is TGTGCCAGCAGCTCCGGGACTCACTCCTACAATGAGCAGTTCTTC. This translates into CASSSGTHSYNEQFF.

There are a few counts of this clonotype. CDR3 amino acids: CASKVAISRTAKANYGYTF. CDR3 in DNA: TGTGCCAGTAAAGTCGCCATTTCCCGGACGGCCAAAGCTAACTATGGCTACACCTTC. V is TRBV19 and J is TRBJ1-2; no reliable D call. The V gene's germline CDR1 is LNHDA and CDR2 SQIVND (reference sequence). Trimming took off 7 bases at V and 0 bases at J, with 27 bases between the two ends. The CDR3 contains 19 residues.

This chain links TRBV24-1 with TRBJ2-1; tentatively, D is TRBD2 (5 bases). The CDR3 loop spans 15 amino acids. V gave up 2 bases and J gave up 5 bases, with 12 bases separating them. In germline, CDR1 is KGHDR, CDR2 SFDVKD. CDR3 nucleotide sequence: TGTGCCACCAGTGATTCACTAGTGAGAAACAATGAGCAGTTCTTC. This sequence encodes CATSDSLVRNNEQFF.

J is TRBJ2-1 and V is TRBV7-9; 9 bases map to TRBD2. Germline-derived CDR1 and CDR2 are SEHNR and FQNEAQ (reference sequence). The CDR3 covers 15 residues. The trim removed 1 base at V and 8 bases at J, leaving 6 bases unmatched. In nucleotides, the CDR3 is TGTGCCAGCAGCTTAGTTAGCGGGAGTACGTATGAGCAGTTCTTC. Its protein is CASSLVSGSTYEQFF.

This clonotype was observed a handful of times. This chain uses TRBV7-9 with TRBJ2-7; weak D call: TRBD1 (6 bases). With 1 base removed from V and 3 bases from J, the gap between germline ends came to 10 bases. Germline CDR1 SEHNR, CDR2 FQNEAQ (reference sequence). There are 14 residues in the CDR3. CDR3 region: CASSLVGHDYEQYF. CDR3 bases: TGTGCCAGCAGCTTAGTGGGACACGACTACGAGCAGTACTTC.

The chain couples TRBV9 to TRBJ2-7; 8 bases fit TRBD2. With V trimmed by 3 bases and J by 3 bases, 5 bases remained unmatched. The CDR3 runs to 14 residues. Per the germline V gene, CDR1 is SGDLS and CDR2 is YYNGEE. CDR3 loop: CASSGGTSLYEQYF. The DNA for the CDR3 is TGTGCCAGCAGCGGGGGGACTAGTCTCTACGAGCAGTACTTC. The whole variable domain, remainder taken from reference TRBV9 and TRBJ2-7, is DSGVTQTPKHLITATGQRVTLRCSPRSGDLSVYWYQQSLDQGLQFLIQYYNGEERAKGNILERFSAQQFPDLHSELNLSSLELGDSALYFCASSGGTSLYEQYFGPGTRLTVT.

There are many counts of this clonotype. The V call is TRBV3-1, the J call TRBJ1-5, with a tentative D call TRBD1 (5 bases). The CDR3 contains 14 residues. Trimming left V 1 base short and J 1 base short, with 5 bases between. CDR1 and CDR2 (germline): LGHDT, YNNKEL (reference sequence). Written as DNA, the CDR3 is TGTGCCAGCAGCCAAGCAGGGAGCAATCAGCCCCAGCATTTT. Encoded protein: CASSQAGSNQPQHF. The full variable domain, its missing parts supplied by reference TRBV3-1 and TRBJ1-5, is DTAVSQTPKYLVTQMGNDKSIKCEQNLGHDTMYWYKQDSKKFLKIMFSYNNKELIINETVPNRFSPKSPDKAHLNLHINSLELGDSAVYFCASSQAGSNQPQHFGDGTRLSIL.

There are many counts of this clonotype. The rearrangement uses TRBV5-1 and TRBJ2-2, with D perhaps being TRBD1 or TRBD2 (6 bases each). This CDR3 is 14 amino acids long. CDR1 is SGHRS, CDR2 YFSETQ, per germline. Between the trimmed V and J ends, which lost 4 bases and 5 bases, there was a span of 12 bases. The CDR3 DNA is TGCGCCAGCAGCACCGTAGGGGGGACCGGGGAGCTGTTTTTT. This sequence encodes CASSTVGGTGELFF.

Only a few counts were recorded for this clonotype. The rearrangement joins TRBV6-1 to TRBJ1-5; D gene ambiguous. The germline V gene has CDR1 MNHNS and CDR2 SASEGT. CDR3 length equals 13 residues. Trimming took off 6 bases at V and 7 bases at J, with 13 bases between the two ends. CDR3 nucleotide sequence: TGTGCCAGCAGGGTGGAGGGATTGCAGCCCCAGCATTTT. Its protein product is CASRVEGLQPQHF.

V and J are TRBV10-3 and TRBJ1-6, with 10 bases identical to TRBD1. Germline trimming cut 4 bases from V and 7 bases from J; bases unmatched to any gene: 1. The CDR3 runs to 14 residues. Germline V gives CDR1 ENHRY, CDR2 SYGVKD. DNA of the CDR3: TGTGCCATCAGTGGACAGGGGGCAAATTCACCCCTCCACTTT. This sequence encodes CAISGQGANSPLHF.

This clonotype was recorded only once. The gene calls are TRBV20-1 and TRBJ2-3, with TRBD2 matching 7 bases. Germline values: CDR1 DFQATT, CDR2 SNEGSKA (reference sequence). After removal of 6 bases from V and 5 bases from J, the junction contained 5 bases not matched to a gene. The CDR3 covers 12 residues. CDR3 DNA sequence: TGCAGTGCAGGACTAGTAGAAGATACGCAGTATTTT. Amino acids: CSAGLVEDTQYF.

The CDR3 DNA sequence: TGTGCCAGCAGTTCCCTCCTAGCGGGAACCTACAATGAGCAGTTCTTC. Translated: CASSSLLAGTYNEQFF. The genes are TRBV28 and TRBJ2-1, with TRBD2 matching over 9 bases. The CDR3 is 16 residues long. Germline CDR1 is MDHEN and CDR2 is SYDVKM. V shed 4 bases, J shed 2 bases, and the junction held 6 bases outside the gene matches.

This clonotype has a handful of counts. The chain employs TRBV11-2 and TRBJ2-1; 7 positions agree with TRBD1. Germline CDR1 reads SGHAT; CDR2 reads FQNNGV. CDR3 size: 19 residues. V lost 4 bases and J lost 0; bases outside the gene matches: 15. The CDR3 bases are TGTGCCAGCAGCTCTTACAGGGGCCGACGTGAGAGCTCCTACAATGAGCAGTTCTTC. Translating gives CASSSYRGRRESSYNEQFF.

This clonotype was seen a handful of times. The chain combines TRBV20-1 with TRBJ1-2, with D perhaps matching TRBD1 (5 bases). Germline values: CDR1 DFQATT, CDR2 SNEGSKA (reference sequence). V lost 3 bases to trimming and J lost 12 bases, with 14 bases between them. CDR3 size: 11 residues. CDR3 in DNA: TGCAGTGCTAGGAGTGGGGCAGGGAACACCTTC. Translated: CSARSGAGNTF.

Comments on this clonotype: A junction boundary mismatches the germline segment, possibly from a read error. This rearrangement joins TRBV20-1 to TRBJ2-7; 10 bases agree with TRBD2. The CDR3 covers 18 residues. Germline V CDR1 and CDR2: DFQATT, SNEGSKA (reference sequence). The CDR3 bases are TGCTGTGCTAGAGAACGGCCAGCGGGAGGGCCGTTACGGTACGAGCAGTACTTC. Amino acid sequence: CCARERPAGGPLRYEQYF.

This clonotype turned up a few times. The V call is TRBV7-8, the J call TRBJ2-1, with 10 bases aligning to TRBD2. The CDR3 contains 17 residues. After removal of 0 bases from V and 4 bases from J, the junction contained 6 bases not matched to a gene. Germline CDR1 and CDR2: SGHVS and FQNEAQ. This chain's CDR3 is CASSLARLAGPYNEQFF. The DNA of the CDR3 is TGTGCCAGCAGCTTAGCGCGACTAGCGGGTCCTTACAATGAGCAGTTCTTC.

This clonotype was seen only a few times. The chain uses TRBV29-1 and TRBJ1-6, with D perhaps matching TRBD1 (6 bases). The V gene's germline CDR1 is SQVTM and CDR2 ANQGSEA. V shed 5 bases and J shed 5 bases, with 10 bases lying between them. The CDR3 runs 13 residues. The CDR3 coding sequence is TGCAGCGTTTGGCAGGGGAATAATTCACCCCTCCACTTT. This codes for CSVWQGNNSPLHF.

The chain couples TRBV20-1 to TRBJ1-2, with TRBD1 matching 10 bases. The CDR3 has 14 amino acids. CDR1 is DFQATT and CDR2 is SNEGSKA in the germline V gene (reference sequence). With 1 base clipped from V and 4 bases from J, the junction kept 3 bases outside the gene matches. The CDR3 spells CSARGQGAAYGYTF. The DNA of the CDR3 is TGCAGTGCTAGAGGACAGGGGGCAGCCTATGGCTACACCTTC.